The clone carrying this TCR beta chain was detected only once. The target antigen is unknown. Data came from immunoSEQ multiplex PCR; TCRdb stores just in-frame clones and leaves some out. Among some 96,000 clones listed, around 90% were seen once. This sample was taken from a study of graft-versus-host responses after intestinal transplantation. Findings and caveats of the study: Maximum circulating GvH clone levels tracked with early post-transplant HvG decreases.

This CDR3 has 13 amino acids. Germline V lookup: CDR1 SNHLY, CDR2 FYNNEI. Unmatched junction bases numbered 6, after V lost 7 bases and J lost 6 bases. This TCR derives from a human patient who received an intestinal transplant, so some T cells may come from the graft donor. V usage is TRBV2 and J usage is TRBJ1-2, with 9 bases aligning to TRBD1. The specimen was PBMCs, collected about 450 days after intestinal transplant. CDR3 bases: TGTGCCAGCACCTGGACAGGGGCGGATGGCTACACCTTC. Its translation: CASTWTGADGYTF.